This T cell receptor beta chain was profiled in a study of T cells after yellow fever vaccination. In making TCR cDNA, 5'RACE template switching added a universal primer site and UMIs to it. TCRdb reprocessed the 5' RACE reads via MiXCR and lists one record per CDR3 protein. The table lists 500,000 to 650,000 distinct CDR3 sequences, about 14% of them singletons. The CDR3 is 15 residues long. The germline gives CDR1 MNHNS, CDR2 SASEGT. V gave up 5 bases and J gave up 4 bases, with 15 bases separating them. Comment on this clonotype: What it binds is not known.

Study observations and caveats: Though it reached lower strength, the secondary response hit its peak faster, day 5 versus 15. CD4 and CD8 compartments shared a small share of clonotypes. Subsequent booster samples again held most clones from primary vaccination (96% CD4, roughly 91% CD8).

The chain combines TRBV6-1 with TRBJ1-5, with unresolved D. This receptor was obtained from a man aged 25-45 years who received the YFV17D yellow fever vaccine. Sample: PBMCs, taken on the day of the yellow fever booster vaccination. The CDR3 coding sequence is TGTGCCAGCAGTACACTTAGTCCCTTAAATCAGCCCCAGCATTTT. Translation: CASSTLSPLNQPQHF.